This is a list of T cell receptor beta chains from one sample in a study of shared clonotypes between healthy human individuals. Method: immunoSEQ multiplex PCR; TCRdb's copy keeps in-frame clones and lacks some. The sample lists some 2,000,000 clones, nearly 97% occurring once. Sample: naive CD4+ T cells sorted from blood. The receptors were sampled from a man between 18 and 29 years old in good health. CDR3s include the opening cysteine and the closing phenylalanine or tryptophan. A D gene is named only where the DNA matches it firmly. The size of a clone is reported for some rows only, either as once, few or many, or as a class for expanded clones.

V gene	clone size	J gene	D gene	CDR3 DNA	CDR3 protein
TRBV19	once	TRBJ2-1	.	TGTGCCAGTAGTCCTAACTTCGGGTCTATTAGCTCCTACAATGAGCAGTTCTTC	CASSPNFGSISSYNEQFF
TRBV30	.	TRBJ1-2	TRBD1	TGTGCCTGGGACAGGGCACACTATGGCTACACCTTC	CAWDRAHYGYTF
TRBV10-3	.	TRBJ2-7	TRBD1	TGTGCCATCAGGGAGACAGGGATAAGCTCCTACGAGCAGTACTTC	CAIRETGISSYEQYF
TRBV5-1	.	TRBJ1-4	TRBD1	TGCGCCAGCAGCCTAAACCTCCAGGGGGCGACATGGGGTAATGAAAAACTGTTTTTT	CASSLNLQGATWGNEKLFF
TRBV30	.	TRBJ2-7	.	TGTGCCTGGAGTTATGACAGGCTTCTCTACGAGCAGTACTTC	CAWSYDRLLYEQYF
TRBV5-1	.	TRBJ2-5	TRBD1	TGCGCCAGCAGCTTGGACGACAGGGCTAAGACCCAGTACTTC	CASSLDDRAKTQYF
TRBV7-7	.	TRBJ1-4	.	TGTGCTAGCAGCTTAAAATTGGGAGGTAGGGTTGAAAAACTGTTTTTT	CASSLKLGGRVEKLFF
TRBV10-3	.	TRBJ2-1	TRBD2	TGTGCCTCGTCTGGGACTAGCGGGAGTATAGATGAGCAGTTCTTC	CASSGTSGSIDEQFF
TRBV6-5	.	TRBJ2-2	.	TGTGCCAGCAGTTGGGACTCAGACACCGGGGAGCTGTTTTTT	CASSWDSDTGELFF
TRBV9	.	TRBJ2-4	TRBD2	TGTGCCAGCAGCGCTAGCGGTACTCTCTCTAACAACATTCAGTACTTC	CASSASGTLSNNIQYF
TRBV7-9	.	TRBJ2-3	.	TGTGCCAGCAGCTTAGAAGGGCTCACAGATACGCAGTATTTT	CASSLEGLTDTQYF
TRBV5-1	.	TRBJ2-1	.	TGCGCCAGCAGCTTGGGGGCCCCGGCCAATGAGCAGTTCTTC	CASSLGAPANEQFF
TRBV6-6	.	TRBJ2-3	.	TGTGCCAGCAGTCCCCCTCTGGAGCGTCTCGTTACGCAGTATTTT	CASSPPLERLVTQYF
TRBV7-9	.	TRBJ1-4	.	TGTGCCAGCAGCTTTTTGATCGACGTGGAAAAACTGTTTTTT	CASSFLIDVEKLFF
TRBV5-4	.	TRBJ1-6	.	TGTGCCAGCAGCTTGGGGGCAGGGGCAAATTCACCCCTCCACTTT	CASSLGAGANSPLHF
TRBV7-2	.	TRBJ2-1	TRBD2	TGTGCCAGCAGCTTAAGGACTAGCGGGAGGCCCGATGAGCAGTTCTTC	CASSLRTSGRPDEQFF
TRBV11-2	.	TRBJ1-2	.	TGTGCCAGCAGCCGGCTGGGGGTGAGCTATGGCTACACCTTC	CASSRLGVSYGYTF
TRBV6-5	.	TRBJ2-2	TRBD2	TGTGCCAGCAGTTCCCGGGTAGCGGGGGGCGGGGAGCTGTTTTTT	CASSSRVAGGGELFF
TRBV5-1	.	TRBJ1-1	.	TGCGCCAGCAGCACTGACACGAACACTGAAGCTTTCTTT	CASSTDTNTEAFF